The rows below give T cell receptor beta chains drawn from one sample of a study of tissue T cells after allogeneic stem cell transplantation. Libraries were prepared by immunoSEQ multiplex PCR; TCRdb keeps only in-frame clonotypes and omits some of them. The sample records 300 to 350 clones, about 63% being singletons. The specimen comprised liver tissue, sampled at autopsy. These receptors were collected from a female patient aged 40-69 years with steroid-refractory graft-versus-host disease after an allogeneic stem cell transplant. These T cells may partly come from the graft donor. Both conserved end residues are part of each CDR3. The D gene is left open where the match is weak. Part of the rows lack a size; the others show once, few, many or a class for expanded clones.

clone_size,d_call,v_call,j_call,cdr3_nt,cdr3_aa
hyperexpanded,TRBD1,TRBV5-5,TRBJ1-4,TGTGCCAGCAGCTTAACCGGGACAGGGGGAATTGCAAATGAAAAACTGTTTTTT,CASSLTGTGGIANEKLFF
few,TRBD1,TRBV5-1,TRBJ1-1,TGCGCCAGCAGCCCAGGGGGCCGGACTGAAGCTTTCTTT,CASSPGGRTEAFF
few,-,TRBV7-2,TRBJ1-2,TGTGCCAGCAGCTTAGCGGGGGGGAACTATGGCTACACCTTC,CASSLAGGNYGYTF
-,-,TRBV27,TRBJ2-7,TGTGCCAGCAGTTTAAGACAAGGGGTCCAGCAGTACTTC,CASSLRQGVQQYF
-,-,TRBV9,TRBJ2-7,TGTGCCAGCAGTACGACGGGGTCCCACGAGCAGTACTTC,CASSTTGSHEQYF
once,-,TRBV5-6,TRBJ1-4,TGTGCCAGCAGCTTGTTTTTCGACAGAGATGAAAAACTGTTTTTT,CASSLFFDRDEKLFF
few,-,TRBV5-6,TRBJ2-1,TGTGCCAGCAGCCTCCCGACAGCCTACAATGAGCAGTTCTTC,CASSLPTAYNEQFF
-,-,TRBV3-1/TRBV3-2,TRBJ1-4,TGTGCCAGCAGCCAAGATCCCGGGTGGAGGGATGAAAAACTGTTTTTT,CASSQDPGWRDEKLFF
-,TRBD1,TRBV11-2,TRBJ2-5,TGTGCCAGCAGCCCGAGGACAGGGGGCGCGGGAGAGACCCAGTACTTC,CASSPRTGGAGETQYF
-,TRBD2,TRBV6-5,TRBJ2-2,TGTGCCAGCAGTTTCGGGACTAGCGGGACCCGGGGGCTGTTTTTT,CASSFGTSGTRGLFF
few,-,TRBV7-9,TRBJ2-2,TGTGCCAGGGCGGGACACAAGAACACCGGGGAGCTGTTTTTT,CARAGHKNTGELFF
large,-,TRBV25-1,TRBJ2-5,TGTGCCAGCAGTGAATGGGAGACCCAGTACTTC,CASSEWETQYF
-,-,TRBV5-6,TRBJ1-2,TGTGCCAGCAGCCTGGGACCGCTTCGTGGCTACACCTTC,CASSLGPLRGYTF
-,-,TRBV7-9,TRBJ1-1,TGTGCCAGCACCCTCCAGGGTACTGAAGCTTTCTTT,CASTLQGTEAFF
-,TRBD2,TRBV2,TRBJ2-1,TGTGCCAATTCGCCGGGACTAGCAGTCGATGAGCAGTTCTTC,CANSPGLAVDEQFF
hyperexpanded,-,TRBV30,TRBJ2-7,TGTGCCTGGAGTGTACGGTTCGTGCAGTACTTC,CAWSVRFVQYF
-,-,TRBV5-1,TRBJ2-2,TGCGCCAGCAGCCCCCAGGGCGTGACCGGGGAGCTGTTTTTT,CASSPQGVTGELFF
-,-,TRBV28,TRBJ2-5,TGTGCCAGCAGTTCACAGGAACTCGTGTGGCAAGAGACCCAGTACTTC,CASSSQELVWQETQYF
-,-,TRBV6-2/TRBV6-3,TRBJ1-3,TGTGCCAGCAGTTACTTCGGGGGGGCCTTCTCTGGAAACACCATATATTTT,CASSYFGGAFSGNTIYF
few,-,TRBV7-6,TRBJ2-6,TGTGCCAGCAGCTTCTGGCTAGGGGGATACTCTGGGGCCAACGTCCTGACTTTC,CASSFWLGGYSGANVLTF
few,-,TRBV14,TRBJ2-7,TGTGCCAGCAGCCAAGAAATAGGACCCTACGAGCAGTACTTC,CASSQEIGPYEQYF
few,-,TRBV11-2,TRBJ2-2,TGTGCCAGCAGCCATCAGGGATTCACCGGGGAGCTGTTTTTT,CASSHQGFTGELFF
once,-,TRBV7-2,TRBJ2-1,TGTGCCAGCAGCTTGAAGAACCGCAATGAGCAGTTCTTC,CASSLKNRNEQFF
few,-,TRBV5-1,TRBJ2-2,TGCGCCAGCAGCTTGGGGGCGTCAGCGAACACCGGGGAGCTGTTTTTT,CASSLGASANTGELFF
-,-,TRBV10-3,TRBJ2-2,TGTGCCATCAGCCCACAGGGTAACACCGGGGAGCTGTTTTTT,CAISPQGNTGELFF
-,-,TRBV5-5,TRBJ1-5,TGTGCCAGCAGCTTGGTAGGAGTCCCGGGGCAGCCCCAGCATTTT,CASSLVGVPGQPQHF
-,-,TRBV18,TRBJ2-5,TGTGCCAGCTCAAACCCTCAACTAGCTTTTGCGGAGACCCAGTACTTC,CASSNPQLAFAETQYF
-,-,TRBV3-1/TRBV3-2,TRBJ1-1,TGTGCCAGCAGCCAAGGGGCGCACTGGAGTGAAGCTTTCTTT,CASSQGAHWSEAFF
-,-,TRBV24-1,TRBJ2-3,TGTGCCACCAGTGTCCAAGGACGGCAAACAGATACGCAGTATTTT,CATSVQGRQTDTQYF
few,-,TRBV7-9,TRBJ1-1,TGTGCCAGCAGCACACAGGGTAAGGATGAAGCTTTCTTT,CASSTQGKDEAFF
large,TRBD1,TRBV5-1,TRBJ2-3,TGCGCCAGCAGCTTGGGCCAGGGACAGGGAACAGATACGCAGTATTTT,CASSLGQGQGTDTQYF
-,TRBD1,TRBV11-1,TRBJ1-1,TGTGCCAGCAGCTCGGGACAGGGAGGGGACACTGAAGCTTTCTTT,CASSSGQGGDTEAFF
-,-,TRBV7-3,TRBJ2-5,TGTGCCAGCAGCTTGGCGGGGAGACGGGAGACCCAGTACTTC,CASSLAGRRETQYF
hyperexpanded,-,TRBV11-2,TRBJ2-4,TGTGCCAGCAGCTTAGTGGGTAGCGGTACCAAAAACATTCAGTACTTC,CASSLVGSGTKNIQYF
once,TRBD1,TRBV5-1,TRBJ1-1,TGCGCCAGCAGCTTGGCAGGGGGCGGATCGAACACTGAAGCTTTCTTT,CASSLAGGGSNTEAFF
few,TRBD1,TRBV6-5,TRBJ1-6,TGTGCCAGCCAACAGGGGGGTGCTTTTAATTCACCCCTCCACTTT,CASQQGGAFNSPLHF
-,TRBD1,TRBV4-1,TRBJ1-1,TGCGCCAGCAGCCTGTCCAGTGGGACAGGGCGAAACACTGAAGCTTTCTTT,CASSLSSGTGRNTEAFF
-,TRBD2,TRBV5-1,TRBJ2-6,TGCGCCAGCAGCTTAGGGACTAGCGGGGGAGCTGGGGCCAACGTCCTGACTTTC,CASSLGTSGGAGANVLTF
-,TRBD2,TRBV10-3,TRBJ2-5,TGTGCCACCCAACTAGCGGCCCAAGAGACCCAGTACTTC,CATQLAAQETQYF
-,-,TRBV12-3/TRBV12-4,TRBJ2-1,TGTGCCAGCAGTTTAAGTGGTGATGAGCAGTTCTTC,CASSLSGDEQFF
-,-,TRBV6-5,TRBJ1-5,TGTGCCAGCAGTTATGGGAACGAACAGCCCCAGCATTTT,CASSYGNEQPQHF
-,-,TRBV7-3,TRBJ2-3,TGTGCCAGCAGCCCCCGCCGGGAAGATACGCAGTATTTT,CASSPRREDTQYF
few,-,TRBV21-1,TRBJ1-6,TGTGCCAGCAGCGAGGACAGGGTGGGTTCACCCCTCCACTTT,CASSEDRVGSPLHF
-,-,TRBV9,TRBJ2-7,TGTGCCAGCAGCGTAGGAGGAAGCGGGCCTTCCTACGAGCAGTACTTC,CASSVGGSGPSYEQYF
-,TRBD1,TRBV3-1/TRBV3-2,TRBJ2-7,TGTGCCAGCAGCCAAGTTAGCCCGGGACAGGTCCCAGGCCATTCCTACGAGCAGTACTTC,CASSQVSPGQVPGHSYEQYF